These 13 T cell receptor beta chains were sequenced from one sample in a study of blood T cell repertoires in COVID-19. Sequencing was performed with immunoSEQ multiplex PCR; in TCRdb, only in-frame clones are kept and a portion is missing. The table records 310,000 or so clones, approximately 93% of them present only once. The sample taken for sequencing was peripheral blood. The receptors were sampled from a woman in her thirties with COVID-19, enrolled during active disease.

The CDR3 DNA follows: TGTGCCAGCAGCATTAGAGACAGGGCTGGGGCCAACGTCCTGACTTTC. This translates into CASSIRDRAGANVLTF. V usage is TRBV7-9 and J usage is TRBJ2-6; 7 bases fit TRBD1. Germline CDR1 reads SEHNR; CDR2 reads FQNEAQ (reference sequence). This CDR3 is built from 16 residues. V lost 5 bases, J lost 2 bases, and 6 bases stayed unmatched.

This chain links TRBV6-5 with TRBJ2-1, with 9 positions matching TRBD2. CDR1 is MNHEY, CDR2 SVGAGI, per germline. The V segment lost 7 bases and the J segment 9 bases; nucleotides outside the gene matches: 4. This CDR3 region has 12 residues. CDR3: CASMREGAEQFF. CDR3 nucleotides: TGTGCCAGCATGCGGGAGGGTGCTGAGCAGTTCTTC.

V and J are TRBV11-3 and TRBJ2-7; 10 positions agree with TRBD2. The V and J ends lost 5 bases and 5 bases, in that order; junction bases with no gene match: 9. In germline, CDR1 is SGHNT, CDR2 YENEEA. The CDR3 contains 15 residues. The CDR3 bases are TGTGCCAGCAGCCCGACAGCGGGAGGGCACCACGAGCAGTACTTC. This gives the protein CASSPTAGGHHEQYF. The variable domain in full, completed from reference TRBV11-3 and TRBJ2-7, reads EAGVVQSPRYKIIEKKQPVAFWCNPISGHNTLYWYLQNLGQGPELLIRYENEEAVDDSQLPKDRFSAERLKGVDSTLKIQPAELGDSAVYLCASSPTAGGHHEQYFGPGTRLTVT.

The genes are TRBV27 and TRBJ2-1; 8 bases line up with TRBD2. V was clipped by 3 bases and J by 0 bases; unmatched bases: 1. Germline V gives CDR1 MNHEY, CDR2 SMNVEV (reference sequence). There are 15 residues in the CDR3. The CDR3 loop reads CASSFSGISYNEQFF. In nucleotides, the CDR3 is TGTGCCAGCAGTTTTAGCGGGATCTCCTACAATGAGCAGTTCTTC.

The gene calls are TRBV7-9 and TRBJ1-2; 9 nucleotides match TRBD1. The CDR3 runs to 16 residues. V shed 1 base, J shed 4 bases, and the junction held 7 bases outside the gene matches. Germline V gene data show CDR1 as SEHNR and CDR2 as FQNEAQ (reference sequence). Here the CDR3 reads CASSLVTGGAGYGYTF. The DNA for the CDR3 is TGTGCCAGCAGCTTAGTCACAGGGGGCGCAGGCTATGGCTACACCTTC.

The chain has TRBV7-6 and TRBJ2-7, with 12 positions matching TRBD1. V lost 5 bases and J lost 3; bases outside the gene matches: 5. This CDR3 has 15 amino acids. CDR1 SGHVS and CDR2 FNYEAQ come from the germline V gene. The CDR3 spells CASSPGTGGFYEQYF. In nucleotides, the CDR3 is TGTGCCAGCAGCCCCGGGACAGGGGGCTTCTACGAGCAGTACTTC. The variable domain in full, with the rest retrieved from reference TRBV7-6 and TRBJ2-7, is GAGVSQSPRYKVTKRGQDVALRCDPISGHVSLYWYRQALGQGPEFLTYFNYEAQQDKSGLPNDRFSAERPEGSISTLTIQRTEQRDSAMYRCASSPGTGGFYEQYFGPGTRLTVT.

V and J are TRBV19 and TRBJ2-7; D may be TRBD2 (6 bases). The CDR3 has 12 residues. Trimming took off 7 bases at V and 2 bases at J, with 9 bases between the two ends. Per germline, CDR1 LNHDA and CDR2 SQIVND (reference sequence). Written as DNA, the CDR3 is TGTGCCAGTATGCCTAGCGCCTACGAGCAGTACTTC. This gives the protein CASMPSAYEQYF.

The chain carries TRBV5-1 and TRBJ2-1; a weak D match, TRBD1 (5 bases). The V end was cut by 1 base, the J end by 6 bases, with 5 bases between. Per germline, CDR1 SGHRS and CDR2 YFSETQ. This CDR3 is built from 12 residues. The CDR3 bases are TGCGCCAGCAGCTTGCAGGGCAATGAGCAGTTCTTC. This sequence encodes CASSLQGNEQFF.

This clone was seen just once. The gene calls are TRBV5-6 and TRBJ2-2, with a weak D call TRBD2 (5 bases). The V gene's germline CDR1 is SGHDT and CDR2 YYEEEE. This CDR3 region has 15 residues. Trimming took off 4 bases at V and 0 bases at J, with 10 bases between the two ends. CDR3 sequence (DNA): TGTGCCAGCAGCCGAACGGGAACGAACACCGGGGAGCTGTTTTTT. It specifies CASSRTGTNTGELFF.

The gene calls are TRBV25-1 and TRBJ1-4; unclear D gene. The V end was cut by 3 bases, the J end by 3 bases, with 11 bases between. CDR1 MGHDK and CDR2 SYGVNS come from the germline V gene. The length of the CDR3 is 15 residues. CDR3 in amino acids: CASSDRSGANEKLFF. CDR3 bases: TGTGCCAGCAGTGACAGGTCCGGGGCTAATGAAAAACTGTTTTTT.

V and J are TRBV5-1 and TRBJ1-2; possibly TRBD1 for D (5 bases). There are 19 residues in the CDR3. Germline V gives CDR1 SGHRS, CDR2 YFSETQ. Between the trimmed V and J ends, which lost 4 bases and 8 bases, there was a span of 33 bases. In DNA form, the CDR3 reads TGCGCCAGCAGCCCAAGACAGCCCTCTTCCCCTGTATCGACCGTAGGCTACACCTTC. Its translation is CASSPRQPSSPVSTVGYTF.

The chain recombines TRBV7-9 with TRBJ1-3; no clear D. Trimming shortened V by 5 bases and J by 0 bases, and 11 bases separated the two germline ends. From germline, CDR1 is SEHNR and CDR2 FQNEAQ (reference sequence). The CDR3 spans 15 residues. CDR3 nucleotide sequence: TGTGCCAGCAGCCCCAGCGGTGACTCTGGAAACACCATATATTTT. Amino acids: CASSPSGDSGNTIYF.

The chain is built from TRBV7-2 and TRBJ2-1; D perhaps matches TRBD1 (5 bases). This CDR3 has 16 residues. V was shortened by 10 bases and J by 0 bases, with 19 bases between the two germline ends. The germline V gene has CDR1 SGHTA and CDR2 FQGNSA. CDR3 nucleotides: TGTGCCACTCTACGTTACCAGGGAAGCTCCTACAATGAGCAGTTCTTC. This sequence encodes CATLRYQGSSYNEQFF.